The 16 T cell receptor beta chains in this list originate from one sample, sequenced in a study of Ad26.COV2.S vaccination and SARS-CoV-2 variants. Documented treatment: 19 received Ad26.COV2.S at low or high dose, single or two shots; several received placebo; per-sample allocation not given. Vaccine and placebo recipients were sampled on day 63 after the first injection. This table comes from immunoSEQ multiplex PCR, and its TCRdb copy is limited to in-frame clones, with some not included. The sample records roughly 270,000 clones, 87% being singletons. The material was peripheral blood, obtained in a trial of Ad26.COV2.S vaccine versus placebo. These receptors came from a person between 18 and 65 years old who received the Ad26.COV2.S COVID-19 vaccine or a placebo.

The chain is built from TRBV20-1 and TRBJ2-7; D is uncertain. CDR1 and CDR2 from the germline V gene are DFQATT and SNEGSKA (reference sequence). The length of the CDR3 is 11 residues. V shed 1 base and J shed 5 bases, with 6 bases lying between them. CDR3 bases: TGCAGTGCTAGAGCCCTTGACGAGCAGTACTTC. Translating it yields CSARALDEQYF.

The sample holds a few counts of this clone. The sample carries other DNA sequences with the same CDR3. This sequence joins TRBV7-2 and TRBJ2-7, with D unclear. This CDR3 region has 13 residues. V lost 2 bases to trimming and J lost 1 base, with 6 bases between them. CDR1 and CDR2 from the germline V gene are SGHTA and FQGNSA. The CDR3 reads CASSLYSSYEQYF. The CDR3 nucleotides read TGTGCCAGCAGCTTATATTCTTCCTACGAGCAGTACTTC.

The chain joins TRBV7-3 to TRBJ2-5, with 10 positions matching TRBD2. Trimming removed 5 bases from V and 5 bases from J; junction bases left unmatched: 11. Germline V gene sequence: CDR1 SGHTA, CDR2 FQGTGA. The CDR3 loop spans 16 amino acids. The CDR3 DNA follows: TGTGCCAGCAGCCCCTTTTCAGCGGGGGGGATGGAGACCCAGTACTTC. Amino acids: CASSPFSAGGMETQYF.

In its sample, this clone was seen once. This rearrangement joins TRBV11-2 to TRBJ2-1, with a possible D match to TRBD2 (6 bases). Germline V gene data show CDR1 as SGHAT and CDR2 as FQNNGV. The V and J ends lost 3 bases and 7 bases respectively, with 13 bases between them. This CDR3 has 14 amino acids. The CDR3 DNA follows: TGTGCCAGCAGCTTCCGCGGAGGGTGGAATGAGCAGTTCTTC. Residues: CASSFRGGWNEQFF.

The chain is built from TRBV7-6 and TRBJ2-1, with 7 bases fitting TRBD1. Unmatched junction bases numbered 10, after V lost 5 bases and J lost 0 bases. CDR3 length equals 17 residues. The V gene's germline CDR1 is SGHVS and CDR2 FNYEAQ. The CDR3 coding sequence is TGTGCCAGCAGCAAGAGCCCGGGACAGAGCTCCTACAATGAGCAGTTCTTC. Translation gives CASSKSPGQSSYNEQFF.

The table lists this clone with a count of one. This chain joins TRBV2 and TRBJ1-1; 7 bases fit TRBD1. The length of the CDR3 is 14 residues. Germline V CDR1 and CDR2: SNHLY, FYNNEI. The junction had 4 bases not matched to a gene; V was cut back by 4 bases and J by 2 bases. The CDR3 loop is CASSVRQGNTEAFF. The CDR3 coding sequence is TGTGCCAGCAGTGTAAGACAGGGTAACACTGAAGCTTTCTTT.

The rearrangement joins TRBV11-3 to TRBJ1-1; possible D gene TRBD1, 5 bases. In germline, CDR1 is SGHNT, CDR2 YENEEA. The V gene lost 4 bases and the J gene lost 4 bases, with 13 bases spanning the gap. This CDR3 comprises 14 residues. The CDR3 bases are TGTGCCAGCAGCTCTGGGGGGGACGTCACTGAAGCTTTCTTT. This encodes CASSSGGDVTEAFF.

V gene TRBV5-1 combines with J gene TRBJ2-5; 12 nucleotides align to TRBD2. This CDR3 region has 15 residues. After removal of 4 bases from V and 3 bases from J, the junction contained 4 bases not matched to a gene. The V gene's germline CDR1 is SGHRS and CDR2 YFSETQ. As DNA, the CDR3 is TGCGCCAGCAGCAGGCTAGCGGGAGGGGAAGAGACCCAGTACTTC. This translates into CASSRLAGGEETQYF. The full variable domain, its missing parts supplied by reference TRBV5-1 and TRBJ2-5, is KAGVTQTPRYLIKTRGQQVTLSCSPISGHRSVSWYQQTPGQGLQFLFEYFSETQRNKGNFPGRFSGRQFSNSRSEMNVSTLELGDSALYLCASSRLAGGEETQYFGPGTRLLVL.

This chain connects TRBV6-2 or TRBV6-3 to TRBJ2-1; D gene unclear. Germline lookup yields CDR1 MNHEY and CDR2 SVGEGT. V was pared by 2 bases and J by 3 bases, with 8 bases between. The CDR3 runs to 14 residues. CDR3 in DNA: TGTGCCAGCAGTTACGTCGTGGACTACAATGAGCAGTTCTTC. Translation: CASSYVVDYNEQFF.

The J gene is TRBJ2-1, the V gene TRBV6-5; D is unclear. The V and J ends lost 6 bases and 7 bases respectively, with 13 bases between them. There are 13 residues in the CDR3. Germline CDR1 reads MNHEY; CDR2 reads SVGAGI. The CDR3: CASSPTQTNEQFF. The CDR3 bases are TGTGCCAGCAGCCCGACTCAGACTAATGAGCAGTTCTTC.

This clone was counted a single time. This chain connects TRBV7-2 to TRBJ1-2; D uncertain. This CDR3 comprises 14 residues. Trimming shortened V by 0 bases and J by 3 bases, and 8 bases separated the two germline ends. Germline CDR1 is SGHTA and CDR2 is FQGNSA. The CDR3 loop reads CASSLADHDYGYTF. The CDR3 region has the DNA TGTGCCAGCAGCTTAGCGGACCACGACTATGGCTACACCTTC.

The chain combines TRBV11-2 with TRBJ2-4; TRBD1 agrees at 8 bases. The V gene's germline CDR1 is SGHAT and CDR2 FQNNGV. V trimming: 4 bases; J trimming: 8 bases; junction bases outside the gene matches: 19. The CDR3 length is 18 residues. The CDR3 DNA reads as TGTGCCAGCAGCTCTCAAACCGTCCGGACAGGGCTAGGGGACATTCAGTACTTC. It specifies CASSSQTVRTGLGDIQYF.

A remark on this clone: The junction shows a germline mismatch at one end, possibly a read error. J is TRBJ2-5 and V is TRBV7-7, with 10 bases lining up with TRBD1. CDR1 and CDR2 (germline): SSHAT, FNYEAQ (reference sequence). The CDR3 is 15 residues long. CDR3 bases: TGTGCTAGCAGCCAGCGGACAGGGGGCCAAGAGACCCAGTACTTC. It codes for CASSQRTGGQETQYF. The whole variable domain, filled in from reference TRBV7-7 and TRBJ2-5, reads GAGVSQSPRYKVTKRGQDVTLRCDPISSHATLYWYQQALGQGPEFLTYFNYEAQPDKSGLPSDRFSAERPEGSISTLTIQRTEQRDSAMYRCASSQRTGGQETQYFGPGTRLLVL.

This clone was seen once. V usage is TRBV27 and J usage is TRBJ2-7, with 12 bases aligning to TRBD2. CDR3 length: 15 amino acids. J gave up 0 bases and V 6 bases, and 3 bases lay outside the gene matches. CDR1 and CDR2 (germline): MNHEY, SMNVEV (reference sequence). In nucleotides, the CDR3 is TGTGCCAGCAGCCTAGCGGGAGGGCACTCCTACGAGCAGTACTTC. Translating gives CASSLAGGHSYEQYF.

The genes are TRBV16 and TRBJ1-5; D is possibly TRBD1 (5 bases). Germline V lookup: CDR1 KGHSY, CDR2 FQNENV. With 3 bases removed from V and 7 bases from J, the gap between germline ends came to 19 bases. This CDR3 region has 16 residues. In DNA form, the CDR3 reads TGTGCCAGCAGCCAGGGGTTGCCAGGGAACGGCCAGCCCCAGCATTTT. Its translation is CASSQGLPGNGQPQHF.

CDR3 region: CAWRLAGTSTDTQYF. The CDR3 DNA reads TGTGCCTGGAGGTTAGCGGGGACTAGCACAGATACGCAGTATTTT. The V call is TRBV30, the J call TRBJ2-3, with 8 bases aligning to TRBD2. V was clipped by 3 bases and J by 0 bases; unmatched bases: 5. The CDR3 spans 15 residues. Germline CDR1 is GTSNPN and CDR2 is SVGIG (reference sequence).